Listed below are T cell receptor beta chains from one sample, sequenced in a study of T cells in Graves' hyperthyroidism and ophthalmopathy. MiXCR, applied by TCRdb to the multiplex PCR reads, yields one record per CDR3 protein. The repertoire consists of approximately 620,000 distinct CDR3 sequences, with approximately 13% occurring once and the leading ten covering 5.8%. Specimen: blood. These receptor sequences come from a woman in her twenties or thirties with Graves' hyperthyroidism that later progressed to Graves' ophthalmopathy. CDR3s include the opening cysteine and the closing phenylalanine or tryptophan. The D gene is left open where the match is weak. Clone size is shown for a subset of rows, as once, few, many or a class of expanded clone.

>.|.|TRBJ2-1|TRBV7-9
TGTGCCAGCAGCCCCCCCCCAACCAGTGAGCAGTTCTTC
CASSPPPTSEQFF
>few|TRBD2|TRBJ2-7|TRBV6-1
TGTGCCAGCAGTGAAATTCCTGGGGCCGGCGGGGGAGAGCAGTACTTC
CASSEIPGAGGGEQYF
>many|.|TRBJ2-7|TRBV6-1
TGTGCCAGCAGTGATGGGGCCTCGTCCTACGAGCAGTACTTC
CASSDGASSYEQYF
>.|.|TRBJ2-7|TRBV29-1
TGCAGCGTTATGGGTCAGGACTCCTACGAGCAGTACTTC
CSVMGQDSYEQYF
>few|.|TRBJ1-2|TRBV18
TGTGCCAGCTCACCACCAGGGGACCGACATGGCTACACCTTC
CASSPPGDRHGYTF
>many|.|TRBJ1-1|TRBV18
TGTGCCAGCTCACCCTCTGAGGGCGTAAACACTGAAGCTTTCTTT
CASSPSEGVNTEAFF
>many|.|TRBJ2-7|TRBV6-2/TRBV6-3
TGTGCCAGCACCGGGGCTAGCGAGAAGTCCCGTAAATGGGGGACCTACGAGCAGTACTTC
CASTGASEKSRKWGTYEQYF
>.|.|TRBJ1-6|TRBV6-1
TGTGCCAGCAGGATGGGGACCGGGAATTCACCCCTCCACTTT
CASRMGTGNSPLHF
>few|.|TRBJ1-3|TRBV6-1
TGTGCCAGCAGGAGAACAGGGAGGCCTGGAAACACCATATATTTT
CASRRTGRPGNTIYF
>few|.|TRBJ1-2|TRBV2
TGTGCCACCCTCCCTGGGGGCGCGGGAGGCTACACCTTC
CATLPGGAGGYTF
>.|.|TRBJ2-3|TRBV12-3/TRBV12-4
TGTGCCAGCAGTTTGTCCAGGTTGTTTGCAGATACGCAGTATTTT
CASSLSRLFADTQYF
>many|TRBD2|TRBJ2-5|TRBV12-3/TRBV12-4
TGTGCCAGCAGCGATAGCGGGAGGGCCGGGAAGACCCAGTACTTC
CASSDSGRAGKTQYF
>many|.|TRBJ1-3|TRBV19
TGTGCCAGTAGTACACTCCGAAAAGGGTGGACGGAAAACACCATATATTTT
CASSTLRKGWTENTIYF
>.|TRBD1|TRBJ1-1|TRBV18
TGTGCCAGCTCACCAGCGACAGGGGACCCTGAAGCTTTCTTT
CASSPATGDPEAFF
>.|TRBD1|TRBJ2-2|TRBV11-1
TGTGCCAGCAGCATTGACAGGGTTGGGGCCGGGGAGCTGTTTTTT
CASSIDRVGAGELFF
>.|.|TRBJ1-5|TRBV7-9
TGTGCCAGCAGCTTAGAAGTTTATCAGCCCCAGCATTTT
CASSLEVYQPQHF
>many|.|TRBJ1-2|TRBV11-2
TGTGCCAGCAGCTTAGAGGGTAGCCCGCCCTATGGCTACACCTTC
CASSLEGSPPYGYTF
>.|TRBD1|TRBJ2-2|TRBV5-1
TGCGCCAGCAGCTTGGAGGCAGGGGGTCCCAACACCGGGGAGCTGCTTTTT
CASSLEAGGPNTGELLF
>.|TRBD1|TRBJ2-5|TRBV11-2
TGTGCCAGCAGCTTAGATGTACAGGGGGGGACCCAGTACTTC
CASSLDVQGGTQYF
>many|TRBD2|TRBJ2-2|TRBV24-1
TGTGCCACCAGTGATAGCGGGAGAGGGCCCGGGGAGCTGTTTTTT
CATSDSGRGPGELFF
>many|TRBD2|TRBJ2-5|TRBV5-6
TGTGCCAGCAGCTTAATACGACTAGCGGAAGAGACCCAGTACTTC
CASSLIRLAEETQYF
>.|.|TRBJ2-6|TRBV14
TGTGCCAGCAGCCCCCCGGCGGGTTGGGGTGGGGCCAACGTCCTGACTTTC
CASSPPAGWGGANVLTF
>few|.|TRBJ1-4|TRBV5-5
TGTGCCAGCAGCTTCATGGGGACGGATGAAAAACTGTTTTTT
CASSFMGTDEKLFF
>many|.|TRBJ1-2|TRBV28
TGTGCCAGCAGGCCAAAAGGGACATTTGGCTCTGGCTACACCTTC
CASRPKGTFGSGYTF
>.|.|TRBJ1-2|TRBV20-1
TGCAGTGCTAGAGGTCACCAGGGGGGCTACACCTTC
CSARGHQGGYTF
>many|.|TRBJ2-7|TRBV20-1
TGCAGTGCTAGTTCTTCATTTTACTACGAGCAGTACTTC
CSASSSFYYEQYF
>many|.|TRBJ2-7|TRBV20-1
TGCAGTGCTAGAGACGCAGCCTACGAGCAGTACTTC
CSARDAAYEQYF
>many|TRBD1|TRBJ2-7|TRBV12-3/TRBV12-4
TGTGCCAGCAGCCCTCGGGACAGGGTCTCCTACGAGCAGTACTTC
CASSPRDRVSYEQYF
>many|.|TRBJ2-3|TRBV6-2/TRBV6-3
TGTGCCAGCAGTTACCTCCAAGGAGCAGATACGCAGTATTTT
CASSYLQGADTQYF
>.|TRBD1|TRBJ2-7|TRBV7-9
TGTGCCAGCAGCTCTTTGGGACAGGGGTACGAGCAGTACTTC
CASSSLGQGYEQYF
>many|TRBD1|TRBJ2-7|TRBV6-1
TGTGCCAGCAGTCATCGGGACAGACCCTACGAGCAGTACTTC
CASSHRDRPYEQYF
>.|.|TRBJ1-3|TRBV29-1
TGCAGCGGTGCGGGCGTCTCTGGAAACACCATATATTTT
CSGAGVSGNTIYF
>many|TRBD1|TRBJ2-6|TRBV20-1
TGCAGTGCTAGCCGGGACAGCGGGGCCAACGTCCTGACTTTC
CSASRDSGANVLTF
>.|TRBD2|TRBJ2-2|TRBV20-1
TGCAGTGGGAGTCCCCTAGCGGGAGGGTCCGGGGAGCTGTTTTTT
CSGSPLAGGSGELFF
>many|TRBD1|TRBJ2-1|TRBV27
TGTGCCAGCAGTTTGGGGACAGATGGCAATGAGCAGTTCTTC
CASSLGTDGNEQFF
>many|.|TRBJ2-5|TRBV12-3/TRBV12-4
TGTGCCAGCAGTTTCAGGCGGACAGAAGAGACCCAGTACTTC
CASSFRRTEETQYF
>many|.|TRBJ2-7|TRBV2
TGTGCCAGCAGTGAACACGAGGGTTCCGAGCAGTACTTC
CASSEHEGSEQYF
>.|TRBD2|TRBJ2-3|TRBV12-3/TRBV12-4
TGTGCCAGCAGTCCCTCCCTCCGACTAGCGGGAGATACGCAGTATTTT
CASSPSLRLAGDTQYF
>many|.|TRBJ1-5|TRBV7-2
TGTGCCAGCAGTTCCTCAGGTTTAAATCAGCCCCAGCATTTT
CASSSSGLNQPQHF
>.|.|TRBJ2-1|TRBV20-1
TGCAGTGCTAGAGTCCCAACTAGGGACGAGCAGTTCTTC
CSARVPTRDEQFF
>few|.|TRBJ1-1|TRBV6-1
TGTGCCAGCGGCAGGGAGGGGCGGGCTTTCTTT
CASGREGRAFF
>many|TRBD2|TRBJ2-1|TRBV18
TGTGCCAGCTCTCCCGGACTAGCGGGAGCCCATGAGCAGTTCTTC
CASSPGLAGAHEQFF